This TCR beta chain was captured by sequencing in a study of cytomegalovirus exposure and HLA in healthy donors. CDR3 length: 15 residues. V lost 0 bases and J lost 3; bases outside the gene matches: 1. Looked up from germline, CDR1 is SEHNR and CDR2 is FQNEAQ (reference sequence). General study points: Later, TCR association rates were found to vary by HLA locus, highest for DRB1 and lowest for HLA-C.

On this clone itself: Its antigen is as yet unknown. This sample also contains other DNA sequences that code for the same CDR3.

Researchers ran the PCR with 60 Vbeta and 13 Jbeta primers. Only in-frame clones appear in the TCRdb table, and some are missing; sequencing was by immunoSEQ multiplex PCR. The table lists 200,000 to 250,000 clones, less than 85% of them singletons, with approximately 0.63% in the top ten. The chain employs TRBV7-9 and TRBJ2-3, with 9 bases identical to TRBD2. The sequence was collected from a man between 18 and 29 years old in good health and CMV-seronegative. Sequencing used PBMCs. In DNA, the CDR3 is TGTGCCAGCAGCTTAGCTAGCGGGAGTACAGATACGCAGTATTTT. The encoded protein is CASSLASGSTDTQYF.